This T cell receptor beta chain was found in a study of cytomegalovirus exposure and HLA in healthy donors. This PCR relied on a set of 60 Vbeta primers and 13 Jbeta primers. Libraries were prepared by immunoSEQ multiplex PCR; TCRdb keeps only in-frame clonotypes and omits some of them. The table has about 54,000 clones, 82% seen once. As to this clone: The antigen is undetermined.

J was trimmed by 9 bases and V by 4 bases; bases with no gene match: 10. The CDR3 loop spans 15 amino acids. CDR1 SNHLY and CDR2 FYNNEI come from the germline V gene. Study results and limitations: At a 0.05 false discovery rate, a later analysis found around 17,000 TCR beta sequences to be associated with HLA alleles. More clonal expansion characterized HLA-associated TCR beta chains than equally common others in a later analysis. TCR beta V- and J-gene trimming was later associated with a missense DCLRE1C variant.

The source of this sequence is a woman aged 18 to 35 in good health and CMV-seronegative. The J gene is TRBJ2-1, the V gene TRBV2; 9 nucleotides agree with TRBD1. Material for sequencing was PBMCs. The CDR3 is CASSAALQGAGEQFF. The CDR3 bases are TGTGCCAGCAGTGCGGCCCTACAGGGGGCGGGTGAGCAGTTCTTC.